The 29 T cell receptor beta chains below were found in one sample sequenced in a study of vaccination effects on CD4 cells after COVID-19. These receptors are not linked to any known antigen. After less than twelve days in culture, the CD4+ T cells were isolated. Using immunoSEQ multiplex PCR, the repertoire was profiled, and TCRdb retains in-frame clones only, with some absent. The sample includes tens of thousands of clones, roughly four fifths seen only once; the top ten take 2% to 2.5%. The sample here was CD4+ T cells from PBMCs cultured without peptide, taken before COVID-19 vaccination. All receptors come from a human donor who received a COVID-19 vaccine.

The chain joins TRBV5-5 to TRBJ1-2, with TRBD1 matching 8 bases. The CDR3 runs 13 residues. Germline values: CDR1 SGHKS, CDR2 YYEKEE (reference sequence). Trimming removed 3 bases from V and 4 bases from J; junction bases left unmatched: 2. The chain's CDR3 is CASSSGQGYGYTF. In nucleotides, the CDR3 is TGTGCCAGCAGCTCCGGACAGGGCTATGGCTACACCTTC.

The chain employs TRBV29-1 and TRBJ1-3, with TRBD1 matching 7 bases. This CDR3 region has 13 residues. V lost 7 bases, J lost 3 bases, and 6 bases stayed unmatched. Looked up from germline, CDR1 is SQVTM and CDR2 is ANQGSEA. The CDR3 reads CSASRTGGNTIYF. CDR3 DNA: TGCAGCGCCTCCAGGACAGGTGGAAACACCATATATTTT.

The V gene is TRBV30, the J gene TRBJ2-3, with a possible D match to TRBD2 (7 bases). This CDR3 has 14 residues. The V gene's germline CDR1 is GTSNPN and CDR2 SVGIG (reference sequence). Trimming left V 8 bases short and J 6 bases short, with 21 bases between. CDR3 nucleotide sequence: TGTGCCCAAAGGGTTGCGGGGGCTACCGATACGCAGTATTTT. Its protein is CAQRVAGATDTQYF.

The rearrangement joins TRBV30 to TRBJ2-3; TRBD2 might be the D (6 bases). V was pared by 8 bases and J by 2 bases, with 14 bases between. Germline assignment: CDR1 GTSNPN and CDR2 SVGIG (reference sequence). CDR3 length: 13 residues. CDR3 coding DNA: TGTGCCCTAAAAACGGGGGACACAGATACGCAGTATTTT. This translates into CALKTGDTDTQYF.

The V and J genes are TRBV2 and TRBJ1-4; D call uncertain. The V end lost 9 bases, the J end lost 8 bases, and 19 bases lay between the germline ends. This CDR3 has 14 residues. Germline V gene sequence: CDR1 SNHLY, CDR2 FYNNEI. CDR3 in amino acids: CASDLRVFGEKLFF. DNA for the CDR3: TGTGCCAGTGACCTACGCGTGTTCGGGGAAAAACTGTTTTTT.

For the CDR3, the DNA is TGTGCCAGCAGCTTAGTTCCGGGGACCTACGAGCAGTACGTC. The encoded protein is CASSLVPGTYEQYV. This chain links TRBV7-2 with TRBJ2-7, with D perhaps matching TRBD2 (5 bases). V was cut by 1 base and J by 2 bases, with 9 bases left in between. The CDR3 consists of 14 residues. CDR1 is SGHTA and CDR2 is FQGNSA in the germline V gene.

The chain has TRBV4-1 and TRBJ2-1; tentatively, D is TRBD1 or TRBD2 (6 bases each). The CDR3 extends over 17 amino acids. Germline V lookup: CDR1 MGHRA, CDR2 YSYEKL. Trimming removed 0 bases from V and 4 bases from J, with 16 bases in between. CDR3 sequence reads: CASSQEGPGALYNEQFF. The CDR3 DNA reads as TGCGCCAGCAGCCAAGAAGGGCCGGGGGCGTTATACAATGAGCAGTTCTTC.

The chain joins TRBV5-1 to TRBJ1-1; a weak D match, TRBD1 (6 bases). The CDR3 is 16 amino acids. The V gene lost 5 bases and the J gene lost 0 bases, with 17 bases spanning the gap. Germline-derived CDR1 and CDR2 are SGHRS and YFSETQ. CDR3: CASSYQPGQLNTEAFF. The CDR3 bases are TGCGCCAGCAGTTATCAACCGGGACAACTGAACACTGAAGCTTTCTTT.

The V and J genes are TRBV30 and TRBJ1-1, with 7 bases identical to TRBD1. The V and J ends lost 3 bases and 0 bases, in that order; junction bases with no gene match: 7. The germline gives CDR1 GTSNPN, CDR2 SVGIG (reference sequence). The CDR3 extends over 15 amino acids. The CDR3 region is CAWREPGTVNTEAFF. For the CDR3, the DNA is TGTGCCTGGAGGGAACCCGGGACAGTGAACACTGAAGCTTTCTTT.

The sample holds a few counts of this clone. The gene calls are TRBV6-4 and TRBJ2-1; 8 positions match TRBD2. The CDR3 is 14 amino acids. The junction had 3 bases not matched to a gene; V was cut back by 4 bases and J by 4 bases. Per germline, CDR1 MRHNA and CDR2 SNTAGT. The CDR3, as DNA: TGTGCCAGCAGTGCGGGGGGGGCGTACAATGAGCAGTTCTTC. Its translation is CASSAGGAYNEQFF.

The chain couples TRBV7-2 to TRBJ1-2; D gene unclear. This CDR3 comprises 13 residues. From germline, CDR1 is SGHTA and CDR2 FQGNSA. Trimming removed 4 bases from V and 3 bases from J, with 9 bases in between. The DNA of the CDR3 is TGTGCCAGCAGCTACTTCCCAGACTATGGCTACACCTTC. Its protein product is CASSYFPDYGYTF.

CDR3 residues: CASKGQGDSYNEQFF. Written as DNA, the CDR3 is TGCGCCAGTAAGGGACAGGGGGACTCCTACAATGAGCAGTTCTTC. The chain combines TRBV5-1 with TRBJ2-1; TRBD1 matches at 11 bases. The CDR3 is made up of 15 amino acids. The germline V gene encodes CDR1 SGHRS and CDR2 YFSETQ. The V gene end was trimmed by 8 bases and the J gene end by 0 bases; junction bases not matched to a gene: 4.

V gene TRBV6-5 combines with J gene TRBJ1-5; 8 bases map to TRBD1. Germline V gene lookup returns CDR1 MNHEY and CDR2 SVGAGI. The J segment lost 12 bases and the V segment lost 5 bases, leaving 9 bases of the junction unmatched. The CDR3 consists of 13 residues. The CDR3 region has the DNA TGTGCCAGCAGTCTCACCCAGGACAGGGACCAGCATTTT. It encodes CASSLTQDRDQHF.

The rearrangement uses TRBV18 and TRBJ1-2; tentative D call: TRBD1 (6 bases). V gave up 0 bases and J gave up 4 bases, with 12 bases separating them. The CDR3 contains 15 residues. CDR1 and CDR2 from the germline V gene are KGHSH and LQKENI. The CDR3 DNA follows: TGTGCCAGCTCACCACCGTCGGGCAGGGGCTATGGCTACACCTTC. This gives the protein CASSPPSGRGYGYTF.

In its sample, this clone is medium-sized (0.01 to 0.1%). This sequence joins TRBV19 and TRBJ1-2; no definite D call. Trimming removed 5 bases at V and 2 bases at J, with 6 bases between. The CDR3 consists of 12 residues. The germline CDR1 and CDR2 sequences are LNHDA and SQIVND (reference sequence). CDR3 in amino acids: CASSYMNYGYTF. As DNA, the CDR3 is TGTGCCAGTAGTTACATGAACTATGGCTACACCTTC.

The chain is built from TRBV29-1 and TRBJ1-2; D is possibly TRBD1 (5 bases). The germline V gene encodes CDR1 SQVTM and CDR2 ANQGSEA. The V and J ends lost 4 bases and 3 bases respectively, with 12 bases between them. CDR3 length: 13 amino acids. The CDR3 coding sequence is TGCAGCGTTGCTGCTGGGGACGACTATGGCTACACCTTC. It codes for CSVAAGDDYGYTF.

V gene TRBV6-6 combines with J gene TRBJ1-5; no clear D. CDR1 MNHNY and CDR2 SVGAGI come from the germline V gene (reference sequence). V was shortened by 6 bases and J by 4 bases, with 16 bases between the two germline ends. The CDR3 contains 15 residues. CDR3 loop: CASRPYYQLNQPQHF. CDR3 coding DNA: TGTGCCAGCAGGCCGTACTACCAGCTGAATCAGCCCCAGCATTTT.

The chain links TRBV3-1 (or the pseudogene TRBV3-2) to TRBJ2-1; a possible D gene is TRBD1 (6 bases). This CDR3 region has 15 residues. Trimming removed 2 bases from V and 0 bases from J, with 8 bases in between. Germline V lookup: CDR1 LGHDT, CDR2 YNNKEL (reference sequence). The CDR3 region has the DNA TGTGCCAGCAGCCAACTGGGGGCCTCCTACAATGAGCAGTTCTTC. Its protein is CASSQLGASYNEQFF.

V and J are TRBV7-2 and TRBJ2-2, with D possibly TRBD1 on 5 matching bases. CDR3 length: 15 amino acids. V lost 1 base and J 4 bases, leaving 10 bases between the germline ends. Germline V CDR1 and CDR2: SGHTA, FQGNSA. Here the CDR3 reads CASSLEGRVTGELFF. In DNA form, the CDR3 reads TGTGCCAGCAGCTTAGAGGGCAGGGTCACCGGGGAGCTGTTTTTT.

The CDR3 DNA is TGTGCCAGCAGTCCCCGGGGCAGGGGGACCGGGGAGCTGTTTTTT. Translated: CASSPRGRGTGELFF. The chain uses TRBV28 and TRBJ2-2, with TRBD1 matching over 7 bases. In germline, CDR1 is MDHEN, CDR2 SYDVKM. The CDR3 covers 15 residues. Trimming at V came to 5 bases and at J to 5 bases, leaving 8 bases not matched to a gene.

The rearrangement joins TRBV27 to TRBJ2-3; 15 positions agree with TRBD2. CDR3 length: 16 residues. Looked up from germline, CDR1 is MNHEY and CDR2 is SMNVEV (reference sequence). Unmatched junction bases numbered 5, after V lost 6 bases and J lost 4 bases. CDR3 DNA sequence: TGTGCCAGCAGAGGGACTAGCGGGGGGTGGGCAGATACGCAGTATTTT. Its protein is CASRGTSGGWADTQYF.

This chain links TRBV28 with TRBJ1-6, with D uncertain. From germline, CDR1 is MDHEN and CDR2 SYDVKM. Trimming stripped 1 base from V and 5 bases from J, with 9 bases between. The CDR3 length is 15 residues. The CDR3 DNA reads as TGTGCCAGCAGTTTATATGCCCCAAATAATTCACCCCTCCACTTT. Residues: CASSLYAPNNSPLHF.

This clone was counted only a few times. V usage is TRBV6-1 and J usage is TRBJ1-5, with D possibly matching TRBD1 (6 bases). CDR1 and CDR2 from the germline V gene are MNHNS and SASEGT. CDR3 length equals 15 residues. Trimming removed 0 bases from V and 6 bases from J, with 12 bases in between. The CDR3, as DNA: TGTGCCAGCAGTGAAGCGGGGGCGATGGGTCAGCCCCAGCATTTT. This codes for CASSEAGAMGQPQHF.

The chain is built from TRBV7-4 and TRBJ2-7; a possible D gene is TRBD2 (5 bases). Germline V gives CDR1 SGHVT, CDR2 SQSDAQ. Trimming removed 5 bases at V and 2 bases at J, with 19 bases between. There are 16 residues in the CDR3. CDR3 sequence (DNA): TGTGCCAGCAGCCCTACCCGACGCGACGGGACCTACGAGCAGTACGTC. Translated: CASSPTRRDGTYEQYV.

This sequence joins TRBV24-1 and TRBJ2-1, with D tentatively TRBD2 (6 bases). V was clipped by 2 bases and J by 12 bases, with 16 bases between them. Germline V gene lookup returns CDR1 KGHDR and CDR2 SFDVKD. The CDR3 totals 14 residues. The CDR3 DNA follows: TGTGCCACCAGTGATTCGGGACCTCGGCGGGGGCAGTTCTTC. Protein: CATSDSGPRRGQFF.

Here the CDR3 DNA reads TGCGCCAGCAGCTTGGCCAAGGGGCTTGGGACTGAAGCTTTCTTT. Translation: CASSLAKGLGTEAFF. This chain connects TRBV5-1 to TRBJ1-1; possible D gene TRBD1, 5 bases. The germline gives CDR1 SGHRS, CDR2 YFSETQ. Trimming shortened V by 0 bases and J by 5 bases, and 14 bases separated the two germline ends. This CDR3 is built from 15 residues.

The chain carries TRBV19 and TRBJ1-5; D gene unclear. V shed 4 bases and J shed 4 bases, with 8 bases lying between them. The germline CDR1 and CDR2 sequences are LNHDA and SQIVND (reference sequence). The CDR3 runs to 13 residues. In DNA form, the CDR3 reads TGTGCCAGTAGTAACCGTCGAAATCAGCCCCAGCATTTT. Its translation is CASSNRRNQPQHF.

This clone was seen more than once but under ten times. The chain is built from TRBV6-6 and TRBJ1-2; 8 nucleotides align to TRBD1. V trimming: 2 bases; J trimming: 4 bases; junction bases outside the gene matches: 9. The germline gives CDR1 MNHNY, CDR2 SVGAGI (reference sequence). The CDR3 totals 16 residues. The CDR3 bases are TGTGCCAGCAGTTACGTGACAGGGGCCTCCGGCTATGGCTACACCTTC. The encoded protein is CASSYVTGASGYGYTF.

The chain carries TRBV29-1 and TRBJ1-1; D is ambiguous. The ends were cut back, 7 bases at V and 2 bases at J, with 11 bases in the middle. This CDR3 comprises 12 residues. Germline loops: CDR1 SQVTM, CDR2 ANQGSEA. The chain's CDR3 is CSGLGDNTEAFF. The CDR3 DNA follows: TGCAGCGGACTAGGAGATAACACTGAAGCTTTCTTT.